These 14 T cell receptor beta chains were sequenced from one sample in a study of blood T cells in healthy people across ages. A second roughly 7 to 11 cycle PCR used barcoded and J-beta primers. TCRdb ran MiXCR on the 5' RACE reads and lists one entry per CDR3 protein. The sample consists of some 1.1 million distinct CDR3 sequences, 35% to 40% of them appearing once. What was sequenced was blood. The receptors derive from a man aged 18 to 29 in good health.

The CDR3 DNA reads TGTGCCAGCAGTCCGACTAGCGGATACTACGAGCAGTACTTC. It yields the protein CASSPTSGYYEQYF. The V gene is TRBV4-2, the J gene TRBJ2-4, with TRBD2 matching 9 bases. The DNA end lines up better with TRBJ2-7; the J call may be wrong. Germline V gives CDR1 LGHNA, CDR2 YNFKEQ. The CDR3 spans 14 residues.

This clonotype has a single count. The genes are TRBV29-1 and TRBJ1-5; D is possibly TRBD1 (5 bases). Trimming removed 5 bases at V and 4 bases at J, with 15 bases between. This CDR3 is built from 14 residues. Per the germline V gene, CDR1 is SQVTM and CDR2 is ANQGSEA. The CDR3 here is CSVRGAGLNQPQHF. The CDR3 DNA sequence: TGCAGCGTTCGAGGGGCAGGGCTAAATCAGCCCCAGCATTTT.

This sequence joins TRBV18 and TRBJ2-5, with D tentatively TRBD1 or TRBD2 (5 bases each). Germline V lookup: CDR1 KGHSH, CDR2 LQKENI. V was shortened by 3 bases and J by 0 bases, with 20 bases between the two germline ends. This CDR3 spans 18 amino acids. CDR3 residues: CASSPYPGTEKYQETQYF. CDR3 DNA sequence: TGTGCCAGCTCACCTTACCCGGGGACCGAGAAGTACCAAGAGACCCAGTACTTC. The full variable domain, its missing parts supplied by reference TRBV18 and TRBJ2-5, is NAGVMQNPRHLVRRRGQEARLRCSPMKGHSHVYWYRQLPEEGLKFMVYLQKENIIDESGMPKERFSAEFPKEGPSILRIQQVVRGDSAAYFCASSPYPGTEKYQETQYFGPGTRLLVL.

This clonotype occurred a few times. This chain connects TRBV7-3 to TRBJ1-4; maybe TRBD1 (5 bases). Germline V gene sequence: CDR1 SGHTA, CDR2 FQGTGA. The CDR3 has 15 residues. With 5 bases removed from V and 0 bases from J, the gap between germline ends came to 10 bases. CDR3 protein: CASSPGTTTNEKLFF. CDR3 nucleotides: TGTGCCAGCAGCCCCGGGACGACAACTAATGAAAAACTGTTTTTT.

V usage is TRBV2 and J usage is TRBJ2-3; 7 bases map to TRBD2. This CDR3 has 14 amino acids. Germline CDR1 reads SNHLY; CDR2 reads FYNNEI. The junction had 6 bases not matched to a gene; V was cut back by 7 bases and J by 2 bases. The CDR3 nucleotides read TGTGCCAGCACTCCGGGACTACTCACAGATACGCAGTATTTT. Protein product: CASTPGLLTDTQYF.

This sequence joins TRBV9 and TRBJ2-3; D ambiguous. CDR1 and CDR2 (germline): SGDLS, YYNGEE. Trimming took off 0 bases at V and 0 bases at J, with 14 bases between the two ends. The CDR3 length is 17 residues. The CDR3 is CASSVEDWGSSTDTQYF. CDR3 DNA sequence: TGTGCCAGCAGCGTAGAGGATTGGGGTTCTAGCACAGATACGCAGTATTTT.

This clonotype was counted many times. The CDR3 loop is CSVQKRQGPGGYTF. The CDR3 DNA is TGCAGCGTTCAGAAACGACAGGGCCCGGGAGGCTACACCTTC. J is TRBJ1-2 and V is TRBV29-1; 7 bases are a match to TRBD1. With 5 bases clipped from V and 8 bases from J, the junction kept 14 bases outside the gene matches. This CDR3 has 14 residues. The germline CDR1 and CDR2 sequences are SQVTM and ANQGSEA.

The sample holds a few counts of this clonotype. The genes are TRBV20-1 and TRBJ1-4, with a possible D match to TRBD1 (5 bases). The ends were cut back, 6 bases at V and 7 bases at J, with 15 bases in the middle. The CDR3 totals 13 residues. Germline V CDR1 and CDR2: DFQATT, SNEGSKA (reference sequence). CDR3 loop: CSAARAGVEKLFF. The CDR3 DNA sequence: TGCAGTGCCGCCAGGGCGGGGGTTGAAAAACTGTTTTTT.

The rearrangement uses TRBV7-2 and TRBJ2-1, with a tentative D call TRBD1 (7 bases). The CDR3 has 16 residues. The V gene lost 6 bases and the J gene lost 3 bases, with 18 bases spanning the gap. Germline assignment: CDR1 SGHTA and CDR2 FQGNSA. CDR3 coding DNA: TGTGCCAGCAGTCCCCGAGGCGGGACAGACTACAATGAGCAGTTCTTC. It yields the protein CASSPRGGTDYNEQFF.

On this clonotype: A much larger clone differs by one base, so this may be a read error. The V gene is TRBV29-1, the J gene TRBJ2-7; 12 bases map to TRBD1. The length of the CDR3 is 14 residues. Unmatched junction bases numbered 9, after V lost 5 bases and J lost 7 bases. Germline V lookup: CDR1 SQVTM, CDR2 ANQGSEA. The CDR3 DNA reads as TGCAGCGTTAAGCGGGGGACAGGGGGCAATGAGCAGTACTTC. Its protein is CSVKRGTGGNEQYF.

This clonotype occurred a few times. The chain couples TRBV4-3 to TRBJ1-2; 8 bases agree with TRBD1. Germline trimming cut 0 bases from V and 5 bases from J; bases unmatched to any gene: 5. The CDR3 contains 15 residues. Germline V gives CDR1 LGHNA, CDR2 YSLEER. The CDR3: CASSQDHGQGYGYTF. The CDR3, as DNA: TGCGCCAGCAGCCAAGATCATGGACAGGGTTATGGCTACACCTTC.

The sample holds a few counts of this clonotype. The DNA for the CDR3 is TGCGCCAGCAGCCAGCAAACTAGCGGGGGCCCTGAGACCCAGTACTTC. Protein: CASSQQTSGGPETQYF. V and J are TRBV4-1 and TRBJ2-5; 11 nucleotides align to TRBD2. The CDR3 consists of 16 residues. V lost 3 bases to trimming and J lost 5 bases; unmatched junction nucleotides: 8. The V gene's germline CDR1 is MGHRA and CDR2 YSYEKL.

This clonotype appeared a few times. The chain uses TRBV12-3 or TRBV12-4 and TRBJ2-2; 7 positions agree with TRBD1. The V and J ends lost 7 bases and 0 bases, in that order; junction bases with no gene match: 2. The CDR3 runs to 14 residues. The CDR3 region has the DNA TGTGCCAGCAAGGGACAGACGAACACCGGGGAGCTGTTTTTT. Amino acid sequence: CASKGQTNTGELFF.

The chain recombines TRBV20-1 with TRBJ2-1, with 9 positions matching TRBD2. CDR3 length: 16 residues. In germline, CDR1 is DFQATT, CDR2 SNEGSKA (reference sequence). The V and J ends lost 6 bases and 6 bases, in that order; junction bases with no gene match: 15. CDR3 in amino acids: CSALWGQRGVRNEQFF. The CDR3, as DNA: TGCAGTGCCCTATGGGGACAGCGGGGGGTCCGCAATGAGCAGTTCTTC.